These 22 T cell receptor beta chains were sequenced from one sample in a study of cytomegalovirus exposure and HLA in healthy donors. 13 Jbeta primers and 60 Vbeta primers were used for the PCR. Here immunoSEQ multiplex PCR was the method, and the copy in TCRdb shows in-frame clones only, minus some. The repertoire holds roughly 120,000 clones, with approximately 69% as singletons. The sequencing input was PBMCs. These receptors came from a man aged 35 to 55 in good health and CMV-seropositive.

The rearrangement joins TRBV18 to TRBJ1-2; the D gene is possibly TRBD1 (5 bases). CDR3 length equals 13 residues. Germline-derived CDR1 and CDR2 are KGHSH and LQKENI. The V gene lost 3 bases and the J gene lost 5 bases, with 10 bases spanning the gap. The CDR3 is CASSPDSKYGYTF. CDR3 DNA: TGTGCCAGCTCACCCGACAGTAAATATGGCTACACCTTC.

V usage is TRBV2 and J usage is TRBJ1-1; D gene ambiguous. Trimming removed 11 bases at V and 0 bases at J, with 13 bases between. CDR3 length: 13 residues. Germline lookup yields CDR1 SNHLY and CDR2 FYNNEI. CDR3 coding DNA: TGTGCCTCCTGGGCACTCATGAACACTGAAGCTTTCTTT. It is translated as CASWALMNTEAFF.

The chain joins TRBV6-5 to TRBJ2-1, with 10 bases that match TRBD1. CDR1 MNHEY and CDR2 SVGAGI come from the germline V gene. The V and J ends lost 4 bases and 5 bases, in that order; junction bases with no gene match: 5. The CDR3 is made up of 15 amino acids. CDR3 bases: TGTGCCAGCAGTTGGGGACAGGGGTTTAACAATGAGCAGTTCTTC. It is translated as CASSWGQGFNNEQFF.

The rearrangement links TRBV6-1 to TRBJ2-1; 11 bases fit TRBD2. Losses at the gene ends were 2 bases for V and 3 bases for J; bases not matched to a gene: 0. CDR3 length: 15 amino acids. CDR1 and CDR2 from the germline V gene are MNHNS and SASEGT. In nucleotides, the CDR3 is TGTGCCAGCAGTGAAACTAGCGGGGGCTACAATGAGCAGTTCTTC. Protein: CASSETSGGYNEQFF.

This chain links TRBV15 with TRBJ2-5, with 16 positions matching TRBD2. The ends lost 1 base at V and 5 bases at J; junction bases unmatched: 1. Germline CDR1 reads LNHNV; CDR2 reads YYDKDF (reference sequence). The CDR3 length is 16 residues. The chain's CDR3 is CATSRGGLAGGETQYF. CDR3 DNA sequence: TGTGCCACCAGCAGAGGGGGACTAGCGGGAGGGGAGACCCAGTACTTC. The complete variable domain, with remaining parts taken from reference TRBV15 and TRBJ2-5, reads DAMVIQNPRYQVTQFGKPVTLSCSQTLNHNVMYWYQQKSSQAPKLLFHYYDKDFNNEADTPDNFQSRRPNTSFCFLDIRSPGLGDTAMYLCATSRGGLAGGETQYFGPGTRLLVL.

This chain uses TRBV5-1 with TRBJ2-1; D ambiguous. Germline V CDR1 and CDR2: SGHRS, YFSETQ. The length of the CDR3 is 16 residues. Trimming removed 2 bases at V and 0 bases at J, with 12 bases between. The CDR3 is CASSLKQLTSYNEQFF. For the CDR3, the DNA is TGCGCCAGCAGCTTAAAACAGCTCACCTCCTACAATGAGCAGTTCTTC. Combining the CDR3 with reference TRBV5-1 and TRBJ2-1 gives the whole variable domain KAGVTQTPRYLIKTRGQQVTLSCSPISGHRSVSWYQQTPGQGLQFLFEYFSETQRNKGNFPGRFSGRQFSNSRSEMNVSTLELGDSALYLCASSLKQLTSYNEQFFGPGTRLTVL.

The CDR3 is CASRTGSNTQYF. CDR3 nucleotide sequence: TGTGCCAGCAGGACAGGGTCGAATACGCAGTATTTT. The chain joins TRBV6-5 to TRBJ2-3; 7 nucleotides agree with TRBD1. The CDR3 runs 12 residues. Trimming removed 6 bases from V and 7 bases from J; junction bases left unmatched: 4. CDR1 is MNHEY and CDR2 is SVGAGI in the germline V gene.

The V gene is TRBV30, the J gene TRBJ1-5; 9 nucleotides agree with TRBD1. This CDR3 comprises 14 residues. Germline CDR1 is GTSNPN and CDR2 is SVGIG (reference sequence). V dropped 1 base and J dropped 3; count of bases not matched to a gene: 1. This CDR3 reads CAWSGTGDNQPQHF. The DNA for the CDR3 is TGTGCCTGGAGTGGGACAGGGGACAATCAGCCCCAGCATTTT.

The V and J genes are TRBV5-1 and TRBJ2-7, with D possibly TRBD2 on 6 matching bases. The CDR3 consists of 15 residues. In germline, CDR1 is SGHRS, CDR2 YFSETQ. V shed 0 bases and J shed 3 bases, with 13 bases lying between them. The CDR3, as DNA: TGCGCCAGCAGCTTGGATGGGGGGAAAAACTACGAGCAGTACTTC. Its protein is CASSLDGGKNYEQYF. The whole variable domain, remainder taken from reference TRBV5-1 and TRBJ2-7, is KAGVTQTPRYLIKTRGQQVTLSCSPISGHRSVSWYQQTPGQGLQFLFEYFSETQRNKGNFPGRFSGRQFSNSRSEMNVSTLELGDSALYLCASSLDGGKNYEQYFGPGTRLTVT.

This chain uses TRBV5-1 with TRBJ1-2; 11 bases map to TRBD1. The CDR3 has 15 residues. Germline assignment: CDR1 SGHRS and CDR2 YFSETQ. The ends lost 4 bases at V and 3 bases at J; junction bases unmatched: 5. The CDR3 DNA follows: TGCGCCAGCAGCCCAGGACAGGGGGCACACTATGGCTACACCTTC. Its translation is CASSPGQGAHYGYTF. Using reference TRBV5-1 and TRBJ1-2 for the parts outside the CDR3, the full variable domain is KAGVTQTPRYLIKTRGQQVTLSCSPISGHRSVSWYQQTPGQGLQFLFEYFSETQRNKGNFPGRFSGRQFSNSRSEMNVSTLELGDSALYLCASSPGQGAHYGYTFGSGTRLTVV.

The V and J genes are TRBV19 and TRBJ1-5; TRBD1 matches 10 bases. The CDR3 spans 19 residues. With V trimmed by 1 base and J by 5 bases, 14 bases remained unmatched. The germline V gene encodes CDR1 LNHDA and CDR2 SQIVND (reference sequence). The CDR3 is CASSIAMGQGRGKHQPQHF. The CDR3 DNA reads TGTGCCAGTAGTATAGCCATGGGACAGGGGAGGGGGAAACATCAGCCCCAGCATTTT.

The rearrangement links TRBV7-5 to TRBJ1-5; no DNA check was done on the table's D call, TRBD1. TRBV7-5 is assigned pseudogene status. The CDR3 covers 15 residues. The CDR3 DNA sequence: TGTGTCAGAAGCTTAAGGACAGGCAGCAATCAGCCCCAGCATTTT. This translates into CVRSLRTGSNQPQHF.

The chain is built from TRBV5-1 and TRBJ2-3; TRBD1 aligns across 7 bases. J lost 1 base, V lost 0 bases, and 5 bases had no gene match. The length of the CDR3 is 16 residues. Germline-derived CDR1 and CDR2 are SGHRS and YFSETQ. CDR3 nucleotide sequence: TGCGCCAGCAGCTTGGTGGGACAGTCCCGCACAGATACGCAGTATTTT. It specifies CASSLVGQSRTDTQYF.

V gene TRBV5-4 combines with J gene TRBJ2-5; 7 bases fit TRBD1. V was pared by 0 bases and J by 2 bases, with 4 bases of the junction left unmatched. Germline-derived CDR1 and CDR2 are SGHNT and YYREEE (reference sequence). The CDR3 consists of 15 residues. The CDR3 bases are TGTGCCAGCAGCTTGGACAGGGGACGGCAAGAGACCCAGTACTTC. This encodes CASSLDRGRQETQYF. The full variable domain, completed using reference TRBV5-4 and TRBJ2-5, is ETGVTQSPTHLIKTRGQQVTLRCSSQSGHNTVSWYQQALGQGPQFIFQYYREEENGRGNFPPRFSGLQFPNYSSELNVNALELDDSALYLCASSLDRGRQETQYFGPGTRLLVL.

This rearrangement joins TRBV25-1 to TRBJ1-5, with 8 bases identical to TRBD1. J was trimmed by 6 bases and V by 4 bases; bases with no gene match: 2. The CDR3 is 13 residues long. Germline CDR1 reads MGHDK; CDR2 reads SYGVNS. The CDR3 bases are TGTGCCAGCAGTGGGACAGGGAGTCAGCCCCAGCATTTT. This translates into CASSGTGSQPQHF. Combining the CDR3 with reference TRBV25-1 and TRBJ1-5 gives the whole variable domain EADIYQTPRYLVIGTGKKITLECSQTMGHDKMYWYQQDPGMELHLIHYSYGVNSTEKGDLSSESTVSRIRTEHFPLTLESARPSHTSQYLCASSGTGSQPQHFGDGTRLSIL.

The chain combines TRBV5-1 with TRBJ2-7; 8 positions match TRBD1. The CDR3 loop spans 15 amino acids. Germline V gene sequence: CDR1 SGHRS, CDR2 YFSETQ. The trim removed 4 bases at V and 4 bases at J, leaving 10 bases unmatched. In DNA, the CDR3 is TGCGCCAGCAGCGTGGAGACAGGGGACAGGTACGAGCAGTACTTC. It is translated as CASSVETGDRYEQYF.

The chain combines TRBV5-1 with TRBJ2-7; a weak D match, TRBD2 (6 bases). The germline V gene has CDR1 SGHRS and CDR2 YFSETQ. CDR3 size: 15 residues. Trimming took 0 bases from V and 0 from J, leaving 10 bases between them. Here the CDR3 reads CASSLGTTPSYEQYF. The CDR3 region has the DNA TGCGCCAGCAGCTTGGGGACTACCCCCTCCTACGAGCAGTACTTC.

The J gene is TRBJ1-4, the V gene TRBV6-5; TRBD1 agrees at 8 bases. Germline V gene data show CDR1 as MNHEY and CDR2 as SVGAGI. This CDR3 has 10 residues. After removal of 6 bases from V and 12 bases from J, the junction contained 0 bases not matched to a gene. The CDR3 DNA reads TGTGCCAGCAGGGGACAGGAACTGTTTTTT. As protein: CASRGQELFF.

Only a few counts were recorded for this clone. The chain has TRBV12-5 and TRBJ2-5, with TRBD1 as a possible D gene (6 bases). This CDR3 has 13 residues. The V gene lost 2 bases and the J gene lost 2 bases, with 6 bases spanning the gap. The germline gives CDR1 LGHNT, CDR2 FRNRAP. CDR3: CASGLTGQETQYF. DNA for the CDR3: TGTGCTAGTGGTTTGACAGGGCAAGAGACCCAGTACTTC.

This clone was found once. The V and J genes are TRBV29-1 and TRBJ2-5; possible D gene TRBD1, 6 bases. Germline CDR1 reads SQVTM; CDR2 reads ANQGSEA. V was cut by 6 bases and J by 1 base, with 9 bases left in between. There are 12 residues in the CDR3. Here the CDR3 DNA reads TGCAGCGTCCAGGGGTCCCAAGAGACCCAGTACTTC. This sequence encodes CSVQGSQETQYF.

V usage is TRBV28 and J usage is TRBJ2-7; D is unclear. V dropped 10 bases and J dropped 2 bases, with 12 bases sitting between them. The CDR3 contains 12 residues. Germline V gene sequence: CDR1 MDHEN, CDR2 SYDVKM. The CDR3 protein is CATVRFTYEQYF. The CDR3 nucleotides read TGTGCCACAGTTCGTTTTACCTACGAGCAGTACTTC.

J is TRBJ1-2 and V is TRBV15; D not resolved. The CDR3 is made up of 13 amino acids. From germline, CDR1 is LNHNV and CDR2 YYDKDF (reference sequence). V was shortened by 1 base and J by 7 bases, with 10 bases between the two germline ends. The CDR3 DNA is TGTGCCACCAGCAGAGTACGAGGGCTTGGCTACACCTTC. Residues: CATSRVRGLGYTF.